The 23 T cell receptor beta chains listed next were all sequenced from one sample in a study of blood T cell repertoires in COVID-19 (dated by TCRdb to 2018 to 2020). The library was obtained by the immunoSEQ multiplex PCR assay. Not all clones reach the TCRdb copy of this immuneACCESS table, which keeps in-frame sequences only. Checked studies attribute under half of the gap to unresolved V genes and leave the rest unexplained. The sample table contains about 190,000 clones; only one count was recorded for around 80% of them. The top ten clones comprise 2.5% to 3% of the sample. The material sequenced was peripheral blood. These receptors were taken from a woman aged 80 or over with active or convalescent COVID-19.

This clone was recorded once. The J gene is TRBJ2-5, the V gene TRBV19, with TRBD1 as a possible D gene (6 bases). Trimming cost V 4 bases and J 9 bases, with 21 bases left between them. Germline values: CDR1 LNHDA, CDR2 SQIVND (reference sequence). The length of the CDR3 is 15 residues. This CDR3 is CASSTYKLGSGAQYF. The CDR3 nucleotides read TGTGCCAGTAGTACCTACAAACTGGGATCAGGGGCCCAGTACTTC.

This clone has a single count. CDR3 sequence reads: CAIRRQVGSTEAFF. CDR3 nucleotide sequence: TGTGCCATCAGACGACAGGTGGGTTCCACTGAAGCTTTCTTT. The J gene is TRBJ1-1, the V gene TRBV10-3, with a weak D call TRBD1 (6 bases). The germline CDR1 and CDR2 sequences are ENHRY and SYGVKD. The CDR3 consists of 14 residues. Trimming left V 6 bases short and J 4 bases short, with 15 bases between.

The gene calls are TRBV18 and TRBJ1-3; weak D call: TRBD1 (5 bases). V dropped 3 bases and J dropped 0 bases, with 12 bases sitting between them. The CDR3 has 16 amino acids. Germline V gene sequence: CDR1 KGHSH, CDR2 LQKENI. CDR3 sequence: CASSPPSGGSGNTIYF. CDR3 DNA: TGTGCCAGCTCACCCCCTTCGGGGGGCTCTGGAAACACCATATATTTT.

The V gene is TRBV27, the J gene TRBJ1-1, with 8 nucleotides matching TRBD1. This CDR3 contains 13 residues. Germline CDR1 MNHEY, CDR2 SMNVEV (reference sequence). Trimming took 7 bases from V and 8 from J; bases not matched to a gene: 9. CDR3 sequence reads: CASTSDRVSEAFF. CDR3 coding DNA: TGTGCCAGCACTTCGGACAGGGTCTCCGAAGCTTTCTTT.

The chain couples TRBV5-1 to TRBJ1-2; the match to TRBD1 covers 7 bases. J gave up 4 bases and V 0 bases, and 6 bases lay outside the gene matches. This CDR3 has 15 amino acids. CDR1 and CDR2 (germline): SGHRS, YFSETQ. DNA of the CDR3: TGCGCCAGCAGCTTGGAGGACAGGTGGGCCTATGGCTACACCTTC. This translates into CASSLEDRWAYGYTF. Together with reference TRBV5-1 and TRBJ1-2, the CDR3 gives the full variable domain: KAGVTQTPRYLIKTRGQQVTLSCSPISGHRSVSWYQQTPGQGLQFLFEYFSETQRNKGNFPGRFSGRQFSNSRSEMNVSTLELGDSALYLCASSLEDRWAYGYTFGSGTRLTVV.

This chain links TRBV4-1 with TRBJ2-1, with 12 bases that match TRBD2. V was clipped by 1 base and J by 10 bases; unmatched bases: 8. Germline values: CDR1 MGHRA, CDR2 YSYEKL. The CDR3 spans 16 residues. The chain's CDR3 is CASSQAASGGAWEQFF. The DNA of the CDR3 is TGCGCCAGCAGCCAAGCGGCTAGCGGGGGGGCTTGGGAGCAGTTCTTC.

V usage is TRBV4-2 and J usage is TRBJ1-1; D might be TRBD1 (5 bases). The germline gives CDR1 LGHNA, CDR2 YNFKEQ. This CDR3 is built from 12 residues. V lost 4 bases, J lost 4 bases, and 7 bases lay in between. CDR3 residues: CASSPQGTEAFF. Written as DNA, the CDR3 is TGTGCCAGCAGCCCGCAGGGCACTGAAGCTTTCTTT.

The chain couples TRBV11-3 to TRBJ2-5, with D maybe TRBD2 (7 bases). Germline V gene sequence: CDR1 SGHNT, CDR2 YENEEA. This CDR3 has 15 amino acids. Trimming took 2 bases from V and 5 from J, leaving 15 bases between them. The chain's CDR3 is CASSLTGGVWETQYF. CDR3 nucleotides: TGTGCCAGCAGCTTAACGGGGGGCGTATGGGAGACCCAGTACTTC.

J is TRBJ2-1 and V is TRBV7-6, with D tentatively TRBD2 (5 bases). Germline CDR1 SGHVS, CDR2 FNYEAQ. The germline V and J ends were trimmed by 5 bases and 1 base, with 15 bases remaining between them. This CDR3 region has 16 residues. The CDR3 is CASSPIGPGSYNEQFF. CDR3 DNA sequence: TGTGCCAGCAGCCCCATAGGTCCGGGATCCTACAATGAGCAGTTCTTC.

The rearrangement links TRBV27 to TRBJ1-1; the D gene is possibly TRBD1 (6 bases). With 5 bases removed from V and 4 bases from J, the gap between germline ends came to 20 bases. Germline CDR1 is MNHEY and CDR2 is SMNVEV (reference sequence). This CDR3 has 16 amino acids. Here the CDR3 DNA reads TGTGCCAGCAGTCGCGGCGGGGGGCAGAAGAGCACTGAAGCTTTCTTT. This codes for CASSRGGGQKSTEAFF.

The V and J genes are TRBV6-1 and TRBJ2-3; tentatively, D is TRBD2 (6 bases). The CDR3 loop spans 16 amino acids. Per germline, CDR1 MNHNS and CDR2 SASEGT. Trimming shortened V by 4 bases and J by 1 base, and 15 bases separated the two germline ends. The CDR3 coding sequence is TGTGCCAGCAGTGGGTCTATAGGAGGGGGCACAGATACGCAGTATTTT. As protein: CASSGSIGGGTDTQYF.

This chain links TRBV6-2 or TRBV6-3 with TRBJ1-1; D is possibly TRBD1 (6 bases). The CDR3 extends over 14 amino acids. Trimming pared 5 bases from V and 4 bases from J, leaving 14 bases between. From germline, CDR1 is MNHEY and CDR2 SVGEGT. The CDR3 DNA reads as TGTGCCAGCAGTAAGTCAGGGGAGATCACTGAAGCTTTCTTT. It translates to CASSKSGEITEAFF.

The V gene is TRBV2, the J gene TRBJ1-1; 7 positions match TRBD1. There are 14 residues in the CDR3. V dropped 6 bases and J dropped 1; count of bases not matched to a gene: 5. CDR1 SNHLY and CDR2 FYNNEI come from the germline V gene. The CDR3 nucleotides are TGTGCCAGCAGGGCGGGACAGCGGAACACTGAAGCTTTCTTT. As protein: CASRAGQRNTEAFF.

The V call is TRBV28, the J call TRBJ1-1; 8 bases are shared with TRBD1. The CDR3 runs 15 residues. Germline loops: CDR1 MDHEN, CDR2 SYDVKM. Trimming at V came to 6 bases and at J to 4 bases, leaving 10 bases not matched to a gene. The CDR3 reads CASSPPGQGSTEAFF. The DNA of the CDR3 is TGTGCCAGCAGCCCTCCCGGACAGGGAAGCACTGAAGCTTTCTTT.

J is TRBJ2-7 and V is TRBV4-1, with D perhaps matching TRBD1 (5 bases). Trimming removed 0 bases at V and 3 bases at J, with 12 bases between. This CDR3 spans 15 amino acids. Per germline, CDR1 MGHRA and CDR2 YSYEKL. CDR3: CASSQESQGNYEQYF. The CDR3 DNA is TGCGCCAGCAGCCAAGAGTCGCAGGGAAACTACGAGCAGTACTTC.

This clone was observed a few times. V usage is TRBV19 and J usage is TRBJ1-4; D gene ambiguous. This CDR3 contains 16 residues. CDR1 is LNHDA and CDR2 is SQIVND in the germline V gene (reference sequence). V gave up 5 bases and J gave up 4 bases, with 17 bases separating them. The CDR3 reads CASSASRRHNNEKLFF. DNA of the CDR3: TGTGCCAGTAGTGCCTCCCGGCGACATAATAATGAAAAACTGTTTTTT.

The CDR3 nucleotides read TGTGCCAGCAGCTTAGTTGGACTAGCGAGCCAAGAGACCCAGTACTTC. Its protein is CASSLVGLASQETQYF. The chain links TRBV7-2 to TRBJ2-5, with 9 bases matching TRBD2. V lost 1 base and J lost 1; bases outside the gene matches: 4. The CDR3 totals 16 residues. Germline V gene sequence: CDR1 SGHTA, CDR2 FQGNSA.

The chain joins TRBV6-5 to TRBJ1-5, with D possibly being TRBD1 (6 bases). The CDR3 has 15 residues. Trimming took 6 bases from V and 4 from J, leaving 16 bases between them. The V gene's germline CDR1 is MNHEY and CDR2 SVGAGI. The CDR3 region is CASRRNTGTNQPQHF. CDR3 nucleotides: TGTGCCAGCAGGCGGAACACAGGGACGAATCAGCCCCAGCATTTT.

The V and J genes are TRBV4-3 and TRBJ1-4; unclear D gene. CDR3 length equals 16 residues. Per the germline V gene, CDR1 is LGHNA and CDR2 is YSLEER. Trimming pared 1 base from V and 7 bases from J, leaving 16 bases between. This CDR3 reads CASSQAERGSTEKLFF. CDR3 coding DNA: TGCGCCAGCAGCCAAGCAGAGAGAGGGTCTACTGAAAAACTGTTTTTT.

This clone was picked up a small number of times. V usage is TRBV4-3 and J usage is TRBJ2-3; 10 bases map to TRBD1. The CDR3 length is 18 residues. Germline V gene sequence: CDR1 LGHNA, CDR2 YSLEER. V dropped 0 bases and J dropped 1; count of bases not matched to a gene: 7. CDR3 residues: CASSQEEAGTGGTDTQYF. The CDR3 coding sequence is TGCGCCAGCAGCCAAGAAGAAGCCGGGACAGGGGGCACAGATACGCAGTATTTT.

The chain is built from TRBV2 and TRBJ1-2, with D maybe TRBD1 (5 bases). This CDR3 is 12 amino acids long. V was clipped by 3 bases and J by 6 bases, with 8 bases between them. CDR1 SNHLY and CDR2 FYNNEI come from the germline V gene. This chain's CDR3 is CASSDREDGYTF. DNA of the CDR3: TGTGCCAGCAGTGACAGGGAAGATGGCTACACCTTC. Full variable domain (rest looked up from reference TRBV2 and TRBJ1-2): EPEVTQTPSHQVTQMGQEVILRCVPISNHLYFYWYRQILGQKVEFLVSFYNNEISEKSEIFDDQFSVERPDGSNFTLKIRSTKLEDSAMYFCASSDREDGYTFGSGTRLTVV.

The chain carries TRBV29-1 and TRBJ1-3, with 7 positions matching TRBD1. The J segment lost 3 bases and the V segment lost 5 bases, leaving 28 bases of the junction unmatched. Germline assignment: CDR1 SQVTM and CDR2 ANQGSEA. CDR3 length equals 21 residues. The CDR3 DNA reads TGCAGCGTTTCACTCATTCAAAAACTAACCCAGACAGGGCCAGATGGAAACACCATATATTTT. Protein product: CSVSLIQKLTQTGPDGNTIYF.

V gene TRBV2 combines with J gene TRBJ1-2, with D possibly matching TRBD1 (5 bases). Germline CDR1 and CDR2: SNHLY and FYNNEI. The CDR3 has 15 residues. The V gene lost 9 bases and the J gene lost 0 bases, with 17 bases spanning the gap. The CDR3 sequence: CASNDGGSANYGYTF. The CDR3 coding sequence is TGTGCCAGTAACGACGGGGGAAGCGCTAACTATGGCTACACCTTC.